The 2 T cell receptor beta chains given below trace back to one sample, sequenced in a study of cytomegalovirus exposure and HLA in healthy donors. PCR involved 60 Vbeta and 13 Jbeta primers. Some clones are missing from TCRdb's copy, which holds only in-frame ones; the method was immunoSEQ multiplex PCR. The sample's table shows tens of thousands of clones. Material for sequencing was PBMCs. The receptors were sampled from a woman aged 18-30 years in good health and CMV-seronegative.

This sequence joins TRBV10-1 and TRBJ2-7, with D unresolved. Germline lookup yields CDR1 WNHNN and CDR2 SYGVQD (reference sequence). The CDR3 consists of 11 residues. Trimming removed 3 bases at V and 6 bases at J, with 6 bases between. CDR3 sequence (DNA): TGCGCCAGCAGTGATGGCCCCGAGCAGTACTTC. Translation gives CASSDGPEQYF.

The chain employs TRBV18 and TRBJ2-1; D not certain. Between the trimmed V and J ends, which lost 3 bases and 2 bases, there was a span of 8 bases. In germline, CDR1 is KGHSH, CDR2 LQKENI. The CDR3 is made up of 14 amino acids. CDR3 residues: CASSPVQPYNEQFF. CDR3 nucleotide sequence: TGTGCCAGCTCACCGGTACAGCCCTACAATGAGCAGTTCTTC.